Listed below are T cell receptor beta chains from one sample, sequenced in a study of T-cell reconstitution after alpha-beta-depleted transplantation in children. TCRdb redid the calling of the PCR reads with MiXCR, one entry per CDR3 protein. The sample consists of about 610,000 distinct CDR3 sequences, about 10% of them appearing once. The sample consisted of PBMCs from the stem cell graft donor, taken from the stem cell graft. The source is a human donor who donated a stem cell graft to a child with acute myeloid leukemia. Both conserved end residues are part of each CDR3. The D gene is left open where the match is weak. Where a row states a size, it is once, few, many or the class of an expanded clone; other rows omit it.

abundance: few; v_gene: TRBV29-1; d_gene: .; j_gene: TRBJ2-5; CDR3aa: CSVTGAETQYF; CDR3nt: TGCAGCGTGACTGGCGCAGAGACCCAGTACTTC
abundance: few; v_gene: TRBV4-1; d_gene: .; j_gene: TRBJ2-1; CDR3aa: CASSQGGPDYSSYNEQFF; CDR3nt: TGCGCCAGCAGCCAAGGGGGGCCGGACTATAGCTCCTACAATGAGCAGTTCTTC
abundance: many; v_gene: TRBV5-1; d_gene: TRBD2; j_gene: TRBJ2-7; CDR3aa: CASGASGSAYEQYF; CDR3nt: TGCGCCAGCGGGGCTAGCGGGAGCGCCTACGAGCAGTACTTC
abundance: few; v_gene: TRBV20-1; d_gene: TRBD2; j_gene: TRBJ2-7; CDR3aa: CSARLAGTEQYF; CDR3nt: TGCAGTGCTAGACTAGCGGGAACCGAGCAGTACTTC
abundance: few; v_gene: TRBV29-1; d_gene: .; j_gene: TRBJ1-2; CDR3aa: CSVDAGVLNYGYTF; CDR3nt: TGCAGCGTTGACGCGGGGGTTCTTAACTATGGCTACACCTTC
abundance: .; v_gene: TRBV5-1; d_gene: .; j_gene: TRBJ2-7; CDR3aa: CASSLDSSASSYEQYF; CDR3nt: TGCGCCAGCAGCTTGGATTCTAGCGCCAGCTCCTACGAGCAGTACTTC
abundance: .; v_gene: TRBV4-2; d_gene: .; j_gene: TRBJ2-7; CDR3aa: CASSQPSNAMYEQYF; CDR3nt: TGTGCCAGCAGCCAGCCGTCTAACGCAATGTACGAGCAGTACTTC
abundance: .; v_gene: TRBV7-6; d_gene: .; j_gene: TRBJ1-1; CDR3aa: CASSLLPGGGTEAFF; CDR3nt: TGTGCCAGCAGCTTACTTCCGGGCGGGGGAACTGAAGCTTTCTTT
abundance: many; v_gene: TRBV20-1; d_gene: .; j_gene: TRBJ2-7; CDR3aa: CSARDQSETVFYYEQYF; CDR3nt: TGCAGTGCTAGAGATCAATCTGAGACAGTATTCTACTACGAGCAGTACTTC
abundance: few; v_gene: TRBV28; d_gene: .; j_gene: TRBJ2-1; CDR3aa: CASSTRTTWGNEQFF; CDR3nt: TGTGCCAGCAGCACCAGGACTACCTGGGGCAATGAGCAGTTCTTC
abundance: .; v_gene: TRBV25-1; d_gene: TRBD1; j_gene: TRBJ2-7; CDR3aa: CASSSDRGDEYEQYF; CDR3nt: TGTGCCAGCAGTTCAGACAGGGGCGATGAGTACGAGCAGTACTTC
abundance: many; v_gene: TRBV9; d_gene: .; j_gene: TRBJ2-5; CDR3aa: CASSVATGLQETQYF; CDR3nt: TGTGCCAGCAGCGTAGCTACGGGTCTTCAAGAGACCCAGTACTTC
abundance: many; v_gene: TRBV12-3/TRBV12-4; d_gene: TRBD2; j_gene: TRBJ2-4; CDR3aa: CASSFRTSGGMDF; CDR3nt: TGTGCCAGCAGTTTTAGGACTAGCGGGGGGATGGACTTC
abundance: few; v_gene: TRBV6-2/TRBV6-3; d_gene: TRBD2; j_gene: TRBJ2-3; CDR3aa: CASSPTGTSPPTDTQYF; CDR3nt: TGTGCCAGCAGCCCCACCGGGACTAGCCCCCCAACAGATACGCAGTATTTT
abundance: few; v_gene: TRBV5-1; d_gene: TRBD2; j_gene: TRBJ2-1; CDR3aa: CASSLPGGLAGGIYNEQFF; CDR3nt: TGCGCCAGCAGCTTGCCGGGGGGACTAGCGGGAGGAATCTACAATGAGCAGTTCTTC
abundance: many; v_gene: TRBV12-3/TRBV12-4; d_gene: .; j_gene: TRBJ2-2; CDR3aa: CASSNTNTGELFF; CDR3nt: TGTGCCAGCAGTAATACGAACACCGGGGAGCTGTTTTTT
abundance: few; v_gene: TRBV25-1; d_gene: TRBD1; j_gene: TRBJ2-7; CDR3aa: CASSDSGQVNSYEQYF; CDR3nt: TGTGCCAGCAGTGACTCGGGACAGGTGAACTCCTACGAGCAGTACTTC
abundance: .; v_gene: TRBV3-1; d_gene: .; j_gene: TRBJ2-1; CDR3aa: CASSQAAFEQFF; CDR3nt: TGTGCCAGCAGCCAAGCAGCTTTCGAGCAGTTCTTC
abundance: .; v_gene: TRBV10-3; d_gene: .; j_gene: TRBJ2-2; CDR3aa: CAISESPPRGPGELFF; CDR3nt: TGTGCCATCAGTGAGTCCCCCCCCCGAGGCCCCGGGGAGCTGTTTTTT
abundance: many; v_gene: TRBV20-1; d_gene: TRBD2; j_gene: TRBJ2-3; CDR3aa: CSAGGGDTQYF; CDR3nt: TGCAGTGCCGGCGGGGGAGATACGCAGTATTTT
abundance: many; v_gene: TRBV4-2; d_gene: TRBD1; j_gene: TRBJ2-7; CDR3aa: CASSQGSQGAYEQYF; CDR3nt: TGTGCCAGCAGCCAAGGAAGCCAGGGGGCCTACGAGCAGTACTTC
abundance: many; v_gene: TRBV20-1; d_gene: TRBD1; j_gene: TRBJ2-3; CDR3aa: CSATGGQGKTDTQYF; CDR3nt: TGCAGTGCTACTGGGGGACAGGGGAAAACAGATACGCAGTATTTT
abundance: many; v_gene: TRBV7-9; d_gene: TRBD1; j_gene: TRBJ1-1; CDR3aa: CASLKGAAPNTEAFF; CDR3nt: TGTGCCAGCCTAAAGGGGGCGGCGCCGAACACTGAAGCTTTCTTT
abundance: .; v_gene: TRBV28; d_gene: TRBD1; j_gene: TRBJ2-5; CDR3aa: CASSGTGTSQETQYF; CDR3nt: TGTGCCAGCAGTGGGACAGGTACCTCTCAAGAGACCCAGTACTTC
abundance: .; v_gene: TRBV27; d_gene: .; j_gene: TRBJ2-1; CDR3aa: CASSLRWDTYNEQFF; CDR3nt: TGTGCCAGCAGTTTAAGGTGGGATACGTACAATGAGCAGTTCTTC
abundance: many; v_gene: TRBV14; d_gene: TRBD2; j_gene: TRBJ2-1; CDR3aa: CASSQVHPLQGGSSYNEQFF; CDR3nt: TGTGCCAGCAGCCAAGTACACCCCCTACAAGGCGGGAGCTCCTACAATGAGCAGTTCTTC
abundance: .; v_gene: TRBV7-3; d_gene: .; j_gene: TRBJ2-1; CDR3aa: CASSSTPGLISNEQFF; CDR3nt: TGTGCCAGCAGCTCGACTCCGGGACTTATCTCCAATGAGCAGTTCTTC
abundance: few; v_gene: TRBV20-1; d_gene: .; j_gene: TRBJ2-5; CDR3aa: CSAKGPRRGIQETQYF; CDR3nt: TGCAGTGCTAAGGGACCTCGACGGGGGATCCAAGAGACCCAGTACTTC
abundance: .; v_gene: TRBV20-1; d_gene: .; j_gene: TRBJ2-5; CDR3aa: CSAKTPDSLQETQYF; CDR3nt: TGCAGTGCCAAGACTCCAGATAGCCTCCAAGAGACCCAGTACTTC
abundance: .; v_gene: TRBV9; d_gene: .; j_gene: TRBJ2-7; CDR3aa: CASSVVGGKDGEQYF; CDR3nt: TGTGCCAGCAGCGTAGTAGGCGGGAAGGATGGCGAGCAGTACTTC
abundance: few; v_gene: TRBV11-2; d_gene: TRBD2; j_gene: TRBJ2-5; CDR3aa: CASSSSPAGSGSPSQETQYF; CDR3nt: TGTGCCAGCAGCTCTTCCCCCGCGGGGAGCGGGAGTCCCTCACAAGAGACCCAGTACTTC
abundance: .; v_gene: TRBV20-1; d_gene: TRBD2; j_gene: TRBJ2-7; CDR3aa: CSVNSGTSGLKSPYEQYF; CDR3nt: TGCAGTGTAAACTCTGGGACTAGCGGGCTTAAGTCGCCCTACGAGCAGTACTTC
abundance: .; v_gene: TRBV27; d_gene: .; j_gene: TRBJ1-1; CDR3aa: CASTGGGTEAFF; CDR3nt: TGTGCCAGCACGGGGGGTGGGACTGAAGCTTTCTTT
abundance: many; v_gene: TRBV29-1; d_gene: TRBD1; j_gene: TRBJ2-7; CDR3aa: CSVHVQGAYEQYF; CDR3nt: TGCAGCGTTCACGTACAGGGGGCCTACGAGCAGTACTTC
abundance: few; v_gene: TRBV7-2; d_gene: .; j_gene: TRBJ1-2; CDR3aa: CASSHRTGANYGYTF; CDR3nt: TGTGCCAGCAGCCATCGTACAGGAGCTAACTATGGCTACACCTTC
abundance: few; v_gene: TRBV6-5; d_gene: TRBD2; j_gene: TRBJ2-7; CDR3aa: CASSYSTAGVPYEQYF; CDR3nt: TGTGCCAGCAGTTACTCGACAGCGGGAGTCCCCTACGAGCAGTACTTC
abundance: few; v_gene: TRBV20-1; d_gene: .; j_gene: TRBJ2-7; CDR3aa: CSASGGGGAHEQYF; CDR3nt: TGCAGTGCTAGTGGGGGCGGCGGGGCCCACGAGCAGTACTTC
abundance: .; v_gene: TRBV28; d_gene: .; j_gene: TRBJ1-6; CDR3aa: CASSPKFGQSPLHF; CDR3nt: TGTGCCAGCAGTCCCAAGTTTGGGCAGTCACCCCTCCACTTT